The 21 T cell receptor beta chains given below trace back to one sample, sequenced in a study of blood T cell repertoires in COVID-19. Some clones are missing from TCRdb's copy, which holds only in-frame ones; the method was immunoSEQ multiplex PCR. The sample consists of some 160,000 clones, roughly 78% of them appearing once. Input material: PBMCs or T cells enriched from blood (not recorded which). Source of these receptors: a woman aged 70-85 years in a cohort exposed to, infected with or recovered from COVID-19 (not recorded which).

The chain is built from TRBV18 and TRBJ2-1; 8 nucleotides align to TRBD1. CDR3 length: 14 amino acids. V shed 5 bases, J shed 4 bases, and the junction held 4 bases outside the gene matches. Looked up from germline, CDR1 is KGHSH and CDR2 is LQKENI. The CDR3 region is CASSSDRGYNEQFF. CDR3 nucleotides: TGTGCCAGCTCATCAGACAGGGGATACAATGAGCAGTTCTTC.

The V and J genes are TRBV12-3 or TRBV12-4 and TRBJ1-5; D gene ambiguous. The CDR3 is 13 amino acids. V was pared by 4 bases and J by 7 bases, with 11 bases between. CDR3 in DNA: TGTGCCAGCAGTTATCAGAGGAAACAGCCCCAGCATTTT. It yields the protein CASSYQRKQPQHF.

The chain has TRBV27 and TRBJ2-3; 11 bases are a match to TRBD1. CDR3 size: 15 residues. Germline V gene data show CDR1 as MNHEY and CDR2 as SMNVEV (reference sequence). V gave up 7 bases and J gave up 3 bases; unmatched junction bases: 6. CDR3 region: CASKGQGVLTDTQYF. DNA of the CDR3: TGTGCCAGCAAGGGACAGGGGGTACTGACAGATACGCAGTATTTT.

This chain connects TRBV18 to TRBJ2-2; D remains unclear. Germline V gene data show CDR1 as KGHSH and CDR2 as LQKENI. CDR3 length: 13 amino acids. Trimming cost V 2 bases and J 10 bases, with 11 bases left between them. The CDR3 region is CASSPGPIPELFF. CDR3 nucleotide sequence: TGTGCCAGCTCACCAGGGCCGATCCCGGAGCTGTTTTTT.

The chain uses TRBV11-3 and TRBJ2-5; TRBD2 matches at 12 bases. Trimming removed 1 base from V and 5 bases from J; junction bases left unmatched: 11. Germline CDR1 SGHNT, CDR2 YENEEA. The CDR3 has 18 amino acids. This CDR3 reads CASSLGTSGRSVLETQYF. As DNA, the CDR3 is TGTGCCAGCAGCTTAGGCACTAGCGGGAGGTCGGTTCTGGAGACCCAGTACTTC. Full variable domain (remainder filled in from reference TRBV11-3 and TRBJ2-5): EAGVVQSPRYKIIEKKQPVAFWCNPISGHNTLYWYLQNLGQGPELLIRYENEEAVDDSQLPKDRFSAERLKGVDSTLKIQPAELGDSAVYLCASSLGTSGRSVLETQYFGPGTRLLVL.

J is TRBJ2-2 and V is TRBV11-3, with 11 nucleotides matching TRBD1. V dropped 3 bases and J dropped 2; count of bases not matched to a gene: 2. Per germline, CDR1 SGHNT and CDR2 YENEEA. The CDR3 has 16 residues. DNA of the CDR3: TGTGCCAGCAGCTTGGGGACAGGGGGAAACACCGGGGAGCTGTTTTTT. Translating it yields CASSLGTGGNTGELFF.

The chain carries TRBV7-3 and TRBJ1-5, with D unclear. CDR3 length: 13 residues. Per the germline V gene, CDR1 is SGHTA and CDR2 is FQGTGA. The V end lost 5 bases, the J end lost 0 bases, and 5 bases lay between the germline ends. The CDR3 bases are TGTGCCAGCAGCACAAATAGCAATCAGCCCCAGCATTTT. Amino acids: CASSTNSNQPQHF.

V gene TRBV4-3 combines with J gene TRBJ2-2; 9 bases are a match to TRBD2. This CDR3 is 16 amino acids long. J lost 4 bases, V lost 4 bases, and 7 bases had no gene match. Germline V gene sequence: CDR1 LGHNA, CDR2 YSLEER. CDR3 nucleotide sequence: TGCGCCAGCAGCCGCTTTGGCGGGAGGGGCACCGGGGAGCTGTTTTTT. It yields the protein CASSRFGGRGTGELFF.

The chain uses TRBV28 and TRBJ1-3; D is unresolved. This CDR3 is 17 amino acids long. Germline CDR1 is MDHEN and CDR2 is SYDVKM. Trimming cost V 5 bases and J 0 bases, with 17 bases left between them. As DNA, the CDR3 is TGTGCCAGCAGTCGCTTTAGTCTCAGAGGCTCTGGAAACACCATATATTTT. It specifies CASSRFSLRGSGNTIYF.

A few counts support this clone. The chain links TRBV5-4 to TRBJ1-1; 7 nucleotides align to TRBD1. Looked up from germline, CDR1 is SGHNT and CDR2 is YYREEE (reference sequence). This CDR3 comprises 15 residues. V dropped 4 bases and J dropped 6; count of bases not matched to a gene: 12. This CDR3 is CASSGSGGRGAEAFF. The CDR3 coding sequence is TGTGCCAGCAGCGGGTCAGGGGGAAGGGGCGCTGAAGCTTTCTTT.

The V call is TRBV7-2, the J call TRBJ1-3; D might be TRBD1 (5 bases). The germline gives CDR1 SGHTA, CDR2 FQGNSA. V was shortened by 2 bases and J by 0 bases, with 11 bases between the two germline ends. The CDR3 runs to 16 residues. The CDR3 sequence is CASSLWAGNSGNTIYF. As DNA, the CDR3 is TGTGCCAGCAGCTTATGGGCAGGGAACTCTGGAAACACCATATATTTT.

V is TRBV11-3 and J is TRBJ2-1, with 8 nucleotides matching TRBD2. Per germline, CDR1 SGHNT and CDR2 YENEEA. With 1 base clipped from V and 7 bases from J, the junction kept 12 bases outside the gene matches. This CDR3 is built from 17 residues. CDR3 in DNA: TGTGCCAGCAGCTTAGGGCTAGCGGGTGGCCAGCGGAATGAGCAGTTCTTC. Encoded protein: CASSLGLAGGQRNEQFF.

CDR3: CASSLNSPLHF. CDR3 sequence (DNA): TGTGCCAGCAGTCTGAATTCACCCCTCCACTTT. This chain uses TRBV12-3 or TRBV12-4 with TRBJ1-6; no reliable D call. This CDR3 comprises 11 residues. The V end lost 5 bases, the J end lost 7 bases, and 3 bases lay between the germline ends.

The chain recombines TRBV12-3 or TRBV12-4 with TRBJ1-6; TRBD1 might be the D (6 bases). V shed 2 bases and J shed 7 bases, with 6 bases lying between them. This CDR3 is 13 amino acids long. The chain's CDR3 is CASSLQGNSPLHF. CDR3 nucleotides: TGTGCCAGCAGTTTACAGGGGAATTCACCCCTCCACTTT.

On this clone: This sample includes further DNA sequences coding for the same CDR3. This rearrangement joins TRBV7-2 to TRBJ2-1; 10 positions match TRBD2. In germline, CDR1 is SGHTA, CDR2 FQGNSA. Losses at the gene ends were 1 base for V and 4 bases for J; bases not matched to a gene: 1. The CDR3 contains 15 residues. The CDR3 nucleotides read TGTGCCAGCAGCTTAGGACTAGCGGGTTACAATGAGCAGTTCTTC. Residues: CASSLGLAGYNEQFF.

The J gene is TRBJ2-7, the V gene TRBV3-1 (or the pseudogene TRBV3-2); possibly TRBD2 for D (6 bases). V was cut by 5 bases and J by 2 bases, with 13 bases left in between. Germline values: CDR1 LGHDT, CDR2 YNNKEL (reference sequence). The CDR3 loop spans 14 amino acids. CDR3 sequence: CASSYSGGAYEQYF. The CDR3 DNA reads as TGTGCCAGCAGCTATAGCGGAGGGGCCTACGAGCAGTACTTC.

The chain combines TRBV19 with TRBJ1-2; D may be TRBD1 (5 bases). This CDR3 is built from 14 residues. V lost 3 bases to trimming and J lost 8 bases, with 16 bases between them. Germline lookup yields CDR1 LNHDA and CDR2 SQIVND (reference sequence). CDR3 in DNA: TGTGCCAGTAGTATCTACCCGGGGGGTCACGGCTACACCTTC. This encodes CASSIYPGGHGYTF.

With regard to this clone: Distinct nucleotide sequences in the sample also encode this CDR3. The chain recombines TRBV11-3 with TRBJ1-1, with D unresolved. With 1 base removed from V and 1 base from J, the gap between germline ends came to 4 bases. Germline CDR1 reads SGHNT; CDR2 reads YENEEA. The CDR3 runs 13 residues. CDR3 sequence (DNA): TGTGCCAGCAGCTTAGGTCAGAACACTGAAGCTTTCTTT. Translation: CASSLGQNTEAFF.

The chain carries TRBV6-1 and TRBJ1-2, with a possible D match to TRBD1 (6 bases). Germline lookup yields CDR1 MNHNS and CDR2 SASEGT. V was cut by 3 bases and J by 5 bases, with 16 bases left in between. CDR3 length: 15 residues. This chain's CDR3 is CASSDTTGMRYGYTF. CDR3 nucleotide sequence: TGTGCCAGCAGTGATACCACAGGGATGCGGTATGGCTACACCTTC.

This chain joins TRBV6-5 and TRBJ2-5; D is possibly TRBD2 (6 bases). V was shortened by 8 bases and J by 5 bases, with 12 bases between the two germline ends. Germline V CDR1 and CDR2: MNHEY, SVGAGI. The CDR3 has 12 amino acids. In DNA, the CDR3 is TGTGCCAGCGGGGAGGTTGAGGAGACCCAGTACTTC. This gives the protein CASGEVEETQYF.

Of note for this clone: Other DNA sequences in this sample translate to the same CDR3. The rearrangement links TRBV5-1 to TRBJ1-3, with 7 bases fitting TRBD1. Germline CDR1 SGHRS, CDR2 YFSETQ. Trimming cost V 5 bases and J 0 bases; bases outside gene matches: 2. CDR3 length: 14 amino acids. In nucleotides, the CDR3 is TGCGCCAGCAGGGGGGACAGCTCTGGAAACACCATATATTTT. Its translation: CASRGDSSGNTIYF.